The rows below give T cell receptor beta chains drawn from one sample of a study of T cells in Graves' hyperthyroidism and ophthalmopathy. Each CDR3 protein is one row after TCRdb ran MiXCR on the multiplex PCR reads. The sample contains 400,000 or so distinct CDR3 sequences, roughly 13% of which appear only once. Specimen: blood. The receptors stem from a man aged 45-65 years with Graves' ophthalmopathy. Both conserved end residues are part of each CDR3. The D gene is left open where the match is weak. Clone size appears in some rows only: once, few, many, or a class for an expanded clone.

clone size: many; J gene: TRBJ2-3; D gene: TRBD2; V gene: TRBV7-8; CDR3 DNA: TGTGCCAGCAGCTTAGCTCTCGGGAGGGGTCCCGATACGCAGTATTTT; CDR3 protein: CASSLALGRGPDTQYF
clone size: .; J gene: TRBJ2-2; D gene: TRBD2; V gene: TRBV2; CDR3 DNA: TGTGCCAGCAGCGTAGGACTAGCGGGAGTCCTCCGGGAGCTGTTTTTT; CDR3 protein: CASSVGLAGVLRELFF
clone size: .; J gene: TRBJ2-3; D gene: TRBD2; V gene: TRBV5-5; CDR3 DNA: TGTGCCAGCAGCTTGCTAGCGGGAGGAATCACAGATACGCAGTATTTT; CDR3 protein: CASSLLAGGITDTQYF
clone size: many; J gene: TRBJ1-2; D gene: .; V gene: TRBV29-1; CDR3 DNA: TGCAGCGTTGCACAGGGCGTCTATGGCTACACCTTC; CDR3 protein: CSVAQGVYGYTF
clone size: .; J gene: TRBJ2-7; D gene: .; V gene: TRBV18; CDR3 DNA: TGTGCCAACTCACGGGGTGGCAGCTCCTACGAGCAGTACTTC; CDR3 protein: CANSRGGSSYEQYF
clone size: many; J gene: TRBJ2-3; D gene: TRBD1; V gene: TRBV12-3/TRBV12-4; CDR3 DNA: TGTGCCAGTGCGGACAGGAACACAGATACGCAGTATTTT; CDR3 protein: CASADRNTDTQYF
clone size: .; J gene: TRBJ2-7; D gene: TRBD2; V gene: TRBV29-1; CDR3 DNA: TGCAGCTCCGGGACTAGCGCCAGCGGCGAGCAGTACTTC; CDR3 protein: CSSGTSASGEQYF
clone size: .; J gene: TRBJ2-3; D gene: .; V gene: TRBV19; CDR3 DNA: TGTGCCAGTACCTACTCACAGGGTACAGATACGCAGTATTTT; CDR3 protein: CASTYSQGTDTQYF
clone size: many; J gene: TRBJ1-1; D gene: .; V gene: TRBV6-5; CDR3 DNA: TGTGCCAGCAGTTACAGCGGGTTCGTGAACACTGAAGCTTTCTTT; CDR3 protein: CASSYSGFVNTEAFF
clone size: .; J gene: TRBJ2-1; D gene: TRBD2; V gene: TRBV19; CDR3 DNA: TGTGCCGCCGCTAGCGGCTACAATGAGCAGTTCTTC; CDR3 protein: CAAASGYNEQFF
clone size: many; J gene: TRBJ2-3; D gene: .; V gene: TRBV20-1; CDR3 DNA: TGCAGTGCTAGAGGGGAGCGGTTACACACAGATACGCAGTATTTT; CDR3 protein: CSARGERLHTDTQYF
clone size: many; J gene: TRBJ1-4; D gene: .; V gene: TRBV27; CDR3 DNA: TGTGCCAGCAGTTTTGAAACTAATGAAAAACTGTTTTTT; CDR3 protein: CASSFETNEKLFF
clone size: .; J gene: TRBJ2-5; D gene: .; V gene: TRBV5-1; CDR3 DNA: TGCGCCAGCAGCGAGGGGGGGCAATTGGAGACCCAGTACTTC; CDR3 protein: CASSEGGQLETQYF
clone size: many; J gene: TRBJ2-7; D gene: TRBD1; V gene: TRBV12-3/TRBV12-4; CDR3 DNA: TGTGCCAGCAGTCCAACGGGACAGATCTACGAGCAGTACTTC; CDR3 protein: CASSPTGQIYEQYF
clone size: many; J gene: TRBJ2-1; D gene: .; V gene: TRBV30; CDR3 DNA: TGTGCCTGGGCCTCACCCAATGAGCAGTTCTTC; CDR3 protein: CAWASPNEQFF
clone size: many; J gene: TRBJ2-7; D gene: TRBD1; V gene: TRBV6-1; CDR3 DNA: TGTGCCAGCAGGAAAGGACAGGGGGCTGGTCGGGCGGGGTACGAGCAGTACTTC; CDR3 protein: CASRKGQGAGRAGYEQYF
clone size: .; J gene: TRBJ2-1; D gene: TRBD1; V gene: TRBV15; CDR3 DNA: TGTGCCACCAGCAGAGCTCAGGGGGTAGATGAGCAGTTCTTC; CDR3 protein: CATSRAQGVDEQFF
clone size: many; J gene: TRBJ2-5; D gene: .; V gene: TRBV19; CDR3 DNA: TGTGCCAGTAGTATAGCGGGAGTTCGTAGGGAGACCCAGTACTTC; CDR3 protein: CASSIAGVRRETQYF
clone size: many; J gene: TRBJ1-2; D gene: .; V gene: TRBV6-5; CDR3 DNA: TGTGCCAGCAGTTACTCGATCAGGAATGGCTACACCTTC; CDR3 protein: CASSYSIRNGYTF
clone size: many; J gene: TRBJ2-5; D gene: .; V gene: TRBV18; CDR3 DNA: TGTGCCAGCTCACCGGCCGGGAGCCAAGAGACCCAGTACTTC; CDR3 protein: CASSPAGSQETQYF
clone size: many; J gene: TRBJ1-1; D gene: TRBD1; V gene: TRBV20-1; CDR3 DNA: TGCAGTGCTAGACGACAGGGTCCTAACACTGAAGCTTTCTTT; CDR3 protein: CSARRQGPNTEAFF
clone size: few; J gene: TRBJ1-1; D gene: .; V gene: TRBV12-3/TRBV12-4; CDR3 DNA: TGTGCCAGCAGTTTAGACTCAGGACGGGGTGAAGCTTTCTTT; CDR3 protein: CASSLDSGRGEAFF
clone size: many; J gene: TRBJ1-2; D gene: .; V gene: TRBV6-2/TRBV6-3; CDR3 DNA: TGTGCCAGCAGTTACTCAGGGAGGGACTATGGCTACACCTTC; CDR3 protein: CASSYSGRDYGYTF
clone size: few; J gene: TRBJ2-1; D gene: TRBD1; V gene: TRBV24-1; CDR3 DNA: TGTGCCACCAAGGGGGCTGGCTACAATGAGCAGTTCTTC; CDR3 protein: CATKGAGYNEQFF
clone size: .; J gene: TRBJ2-1; D gene: TRBD2; V gene: TRBV4-2; CDR3 DNA: TGTGCCAGCAGCCAAGTTGATGGGACTAGCGTTGGAGACGAGCAGTTCTTC; CDR3 protein: CASSQVDGTSVGDEQFF
clone size: many; J gene: TRBJ1-4; D gene: .; V gene: TRBV18; CDR3 DNA: TGTGCCAGCTCACCAGGTGGGACTAATGAAAAACTGTTTTTT; CDR3 protein: CASSPGGTNEKLFF
clone size: few; J gene: TRBJ2-7; D gene: .; V gene: TRBV10-3; CDR3 DNA: TGTGCCATCAGTGCTATGGGCAACGAGCAGTACTTC; CDR3 protein: CAISAMGNEQYF
clone size: many; J gene: TRBJ2-1; D gene: .; V gene: TRBV20-1; CDR3 DNA: TGCAGTGCCCCTAGATTACCGTACAATGAGCAGTTCTTC; CDR3 protein: CSAPRLPYNEQFF
clone size: many; J gene: TRBJ2-3; D gene: TRBD2; V gene: TRBV2; CDR3 DNA: TGTGCCAGCTCCCGGACTAGCGGGTCAGATACGCAGTATTTT; CDR3 protein: CASSRTSGSDTQYF